The T cell receptor beta chain described here comes from a study of cytomegalovirus exposure and HLA in healthy donors. Study-level findings and limits: Prediction of most subjects' HLA-A and HLA-B alleles by TCR beta sequences was reportedly accurate. A later analysis found TCR association rates differed by HLA locus, highest for DRB1 and lowest for HLA-C.

PCR employed 60 Vbeta and 13 Jbeta primers. Measured with immunoSEQ multiplex PCR; TCRdb has only the in-frame clones, and not every one. The table records approximately 150,000 clones, around 86% of them present only once. This clone was seen once. Its cognate antigen is unknown. This clonotype originated in a man aged 50 to 60 in good health and CMV-seropositive. Input material: PBMCs.

The chain's CDR3 is CASSFGDRVYEAFF. The CDR3 DNA follows: TGTGCCAGCAGCTTCGGGGACAGGGTCTACGAAGCTTTCTTT. This chain joins TRBV9 and TRBJ1-1; the match to TRBD1 covers 9 bases. The length of the CDR3 is 14 residues. V shed 4 bases and J 8 bases; nucleotides not matched to a gene: 9. Germline loops: CDR1 SGDLS, CDR2 YYNGEE.